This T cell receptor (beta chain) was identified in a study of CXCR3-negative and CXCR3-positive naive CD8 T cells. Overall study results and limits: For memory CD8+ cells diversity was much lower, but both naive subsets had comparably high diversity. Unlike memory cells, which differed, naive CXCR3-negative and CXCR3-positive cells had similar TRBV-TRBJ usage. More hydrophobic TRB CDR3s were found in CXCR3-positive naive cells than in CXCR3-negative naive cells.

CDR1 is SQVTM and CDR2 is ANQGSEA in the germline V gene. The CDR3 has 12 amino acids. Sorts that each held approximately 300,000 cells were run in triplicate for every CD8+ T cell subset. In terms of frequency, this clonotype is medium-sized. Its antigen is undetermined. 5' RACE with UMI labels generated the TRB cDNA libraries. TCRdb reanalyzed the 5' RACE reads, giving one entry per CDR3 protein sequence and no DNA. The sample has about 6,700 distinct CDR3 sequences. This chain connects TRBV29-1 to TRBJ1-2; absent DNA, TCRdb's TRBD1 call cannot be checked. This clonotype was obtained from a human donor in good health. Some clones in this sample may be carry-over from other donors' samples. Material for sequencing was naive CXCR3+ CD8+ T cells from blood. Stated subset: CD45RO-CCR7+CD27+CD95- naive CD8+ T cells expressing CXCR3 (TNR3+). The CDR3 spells CSGRTGEPGYTF.